Below are 12 T cell receptor beta chains sequenced from a single sample in a study of T cells in Graves' hyperthyroidism and ophthalmopathy. Amplified regions were TCR beta CDR3 sequences from RNA transcripts. A set of HTBI primers served as the primers for a first-round RT-PCR of the TCR CDR3. TCRdb independently ran MiXCR on the multiplex PCR reads; one entry per CDR3 protein. The table records about 690,000 distinct CDR3 sequences, approximately 15% of them present only once. The sample comprised blood. The receptor source for this set is a man aged 50-59 years with Graves' hyperthyroidism.

The chain uses TRBV19 and TRBJ2-4; 11 nucleotides line up with TRBD2. CDR1 and CDR2 (germline): LNHDA, SQIVND (reference sequence). V lost 7 bases, J lost 2 bases, and 16 bases stayed unmatched. The CDR3 spans 19 residues. CDR3 protein: CASTGGGASGRRPKNIQYF. The CDR3, as DNA: TGTGCCAGTACTGGTGGAGGGGCTAGCGGGAGGAGGCCCAAAAACATTCAGTACTTC.

This rearrangement joins TRBV14 to TRBJ2-7, with no clear D. CDR3 length: 14 amino acids. V dropped 0 bases and J dropped 5 bases, with 11 bases sitting between them. CDR1 and CDR2 (germline): SGHDN, FVKESK. The CDR3 DNA follows: TGTGCCAGCAGCCAAGACACGGTTTCCCACGAGCAGTACTTC. It is translated as CASSQDTVSHEQYF.

This chain connects TRBV7-8 to TRBJ2-2; the D is unclear. Germline assignment: CDR1 SGHVS and CDR2 FQNEAQ. This CDR3 is built from 13 residues. Trimming stripped 7 bases from V and 7 bases from J, with 13 bases between. The CDR3 here is CASTPVGSGELFF. CDR3 nucleotide sequence: TGTGCCAGCACCCCCGTGGGCAGCGGGGAGCTGTTTTTT.

Comment on this clonotype: Compared with germline, one end of the junction differs, possibly owing to a read error. This chain connects TRBV18 to TRBJ1-6, with D unresolved. The CDR3 totals 12 residues. Per germline, CDR1 KGHSH and CDR2 LQKENI. Written as DNA, the CDR3 is TGTGCCATCTCAACAAATAATTCACCCCTCCACTTT. This translates into CAISTNNSPLHF. The full variable domain, with the rest looked up from reference TRBV18 and TRBJ1-6, is NAGVMQNPRHLVRRRGQEARLRCSPMKGHSHVYWYRQLPEEGLKFMVYLQKENIIDESGMPKERFSAEFPKEGPSILRIQQVVRGDSAAYFCAISTNNSPLHFGNGTRLTVT.

This clonotype was seen ten or more times. The chain uses TRBV6-6 and TRBJ2-7, with 10 bases identical to TRBD2. Germline loops: CDR1 MNHNY, CDR2 SVGAGI (reference sequence). The CDR3 runs 15 residues. After removal of 2 bases from V and 3 bases from J, the junction contained 4 bases not matched to a gene. The CDR3 DNA sequence: TGTGCCAGCAGTTACCAACTAGCGGGACACTACGAGCAGTACTTC. As protein: CASSYQLAGHYEQYF.

This clonotype was observed a few times. The chain has TRBV20-1 and TRBJ1-3; D gene uncertain. CDR3 length: 12 amino acids. The germline V gene has CDR1 DFQATT and CDR2 SNEGSKA (reference sequence). The V gene lost 3 bases and the J gene lost 0 bases, with 3 bases spanning the gap. DNA for the CDR3: TGCAGTGCTAGGGGCTCTGGAAACACCATATATTTT. Translation: CSARGSGNTIYF.

The J gene is TRBJ2-2, the V gene TRBV9; D possibly corresponds to TRBD1 (6 bases). Germline CDR1 and CDR2: SGDLS and YYNGEE. Trimming stripped 3 bases from V and 5 bases from J, with 11 bases between. The CDR3 length is 14 residues. This chain's CDR3 is CASSDITGTGELFF. As DNA, the CDR3 is TGTGCCAGCAGCGATATAACAGGGACCGGGGAGCTGTTTTTT. The complete variable domain, with remaining parts taken from reference TRBV9 and TRBJ2-2, reads DSGVTQTPKHLITATGQRVTLRCSPRSGDLSVYWYQQSLDQGLQFLIQYYNGEERAKGNILERFSAQQFPDLHSELNLSSLELGDSALYFCASSDITGTGELFFGEGSRLTVL.

The chain combines TRBV20-1 with TRBJ2-1; TRBD1 or TRBD2 may be the D gene (5 bases each). This CDR3 region has 16 residues. Germline CDR1 DFQATT, CDR2 SNEGSKA (reference sequence). V shed 3 bases and J shed 0 bases, with 15 bases lying between them. CDR3 sequence reads: CSARGGTLSSYNEQFF. In nucleotides, the CDR3 is TGCAGTGCTAGGGGTGGGACCTTGAGCTCCTACAATGAGCAGTTCTTC.

This clonotype was seen a few times. V and J are TRBV20-1 and TRBJ2-7, with 10 bases that match TRBD2. CDR3 length equals 15 residues. Trimming at V came to 6 bases and at J to 0 bases, leaving 8 bases not matched to a gene. Germline lookup yields CDR1 DFQATT and CDR2 SNEGSKA (reference sequence). The CDR3 DNA is TGCAGTGCCCTCCCAGGGACTAGCGACTCCTACGAGCAGTACTTC. It yields the protein CSALPGTSDSYEQYF.

Only a few counts were recorded for this clonotype. The gene calls are TRBV19 and TRBJ2-2, with a tentative D call TRBD1 (6 bases). The CDR3 runs 14 residues. V was clipped by 8 bases and J by 4 bases, with 14 bases between them. The germline V gene encodes CDR1 LNHDA and CDR2 SQIVND (reference sequence). DNA of the CDR3: TGTGCCAGTTTCGACAGGTCCCTCACCGGGGAGCTGTTTTTT. Amino acid sequence: CASFDRSLTGELFF.

In its sample, this clonotype was seen many times. CDR3 loop: CASSVYRVSTEAFF. For the CDR3, the DNA is TGTGCCAGCAGCGTTTACAGGGTTAGCACTGAAGCTTTCTTT. The chain links TRBV12-3 or TRBV12-4 to TRBJ1-1; possible D gene TRBD1, 6 bases. V dropped 6 bases and J dropped 4 bases, with 15 bases sitting between them. The CDR3 length is 14 residues.

Points on this clonotype: At one end, the junction sequence differs from germline, possibly due to a read error. The chain employs TRBV9 and TRBJ1-1; tentative D call: TRBD1 (6 bases). Germline V gene sequence: CDR1 SGDLS, CDR2 YYNGEE. The CDR3 extends over 15 amino acids. The CDR3 loop is CASSVGGQLKTEAFF. The CDR3 DNA reads as TGTGCCAGCAGCGTCGGGGGACAACTGAAGACTGAAGCTTTCTTT.